The next 26 T cell receptor beta chains were all read from a single sample in a study of molecular identifiers for immune sequencing clone quantification. TCRdb reprocessed the PCR reads via MiXCR and lists one record per CDR3 protein. Of hundreds of thousands of distinct CDR3 sequences listed, 25% are singletons. Sequencing input: naive CD8+ T cells from blood, with Jurkat cell RNA spiked in. The subset was: FACS-sorted CD8+CD4-CCR7+CD45RA+ naive T cells. The receptors here all came from a human donor in good health. Some libraries in this study had Jurkat cell RNA spiked in.

This clonotype was picked up many times. The chain recombines TRBV6-5 with TRBJ1-2; 7 bases line up with TRBD1. V was pared by 6 bases and J by 7 bases, with 11 bases of the junction left unmatched. The CDR3 consists of 14 residues. Germline V gene data show CDR1 as MNHEY and CDR2 as SVGAGI. The CDR3 nucleotides are TGTGCCAGCAGCCCAATAACAGGGGCCAGTGGCTACACCTTC. Translating gives CASSPITGASGYTF.

CDR3 in DNA: TGTGCCAGCACGGAAGGGGGGATTGGGACAGATACGCAGTATTTT. Its translation is CASTEGGIGTDTQYF. The chain carries TRBV6-6 and TRBJ2-3, with D possibly called TRBD1 or TRBD2 (6 bases each). The germline gives CDR1 MNHNY, CDR2 SVGAGI (reference sequence). V lost 7 bases and J 3 bases, leaving 17 bases between the germline ends. This CDR3 is built from 15 residues.

Concerning this clonotype: A much more abundant neighbour one base away suggests this may be a read error. This chain uses TRBV18 with TRBJ2-6; D not certain. V was pared by 8 bases and J by 0 bases, with 11 bases between. The germline V gene has CDR1 KGHSH and CDR2 LQKENI. The CDR3 loop spans 15 amino acids. DNA for the CDR3: TGTGCCAGCCAAGAATCCCGCTCTGGGGCCAACGTCCTGACTTTC. It specifies CASQESRSGANVLTF.

This chain joins TRBV20-1 and TRBJ2-1; D is uncertain. The CDR3 is made up of 13 amino acids. Trimming stripped 6 bases from V and 1 base from J, with 10 bases between. From germline, CDR1 is DFQATT and CDR2 SNEGSKA (reference sequence). CDR3 residues: CSANRWSYNEQFF. The CDR3 DNA is TGCAGTGCCAACCGGTGGTCCTACAATGAGCAGTTCTTC.

This clonotype was observed a few times. The chain employs TRBV19 and TRBJ2-1; TRBD1 might be the D (5 bases). Trimming took off 5 bases at V and 3 bases at J, with 14 bases between the two ends. The CDR3 is 15 amino acids. Germline values: CDR1 LNHDA, CDR2 SQIVND (reference sequence). This CDR3 reads CASSEGHTRYNEQFF. The CDR3 DNA sequence: TGTGCCAGTAGTGAAGGACACACCCGCTACAATGAGCAGTTCTTC.

The chain joins TRBV6-2 or TRBV6-3 to TRBJ1-4; D call uncertain. V was clipped by 6 bases and J by 8 bases, with 10 bases between them. CDR3 size: 12 residues. CDR1 MNHEY and CDR2 SVGEGT come from the germline V gene. The CDR3 sequence: CASRSPGEKLFF. The CDR3 DNA is TGTGCCAGCAGATCCCCGGGGGAAAAACTGTTTTTT.

This clonotype was detected a few times. This rearrangement joins TRBV12-3 or TRBV12-4 to TRBJ2-2, with D possibly being TRBD1 or TRBD2 (5 bases each). This CDR3 has 16 amino acids. V lost 4 bases and J lost 9, with 21 bases in between. CDR3 nucleotide sequence: TGTGCCAGCAGTTCCCCCCGGGGCCAAGTCGTCCGGGAGCTGTTTTTT. Protein: CASSSPRGQVVRELFF.

Comments on this clonotype: A much larger clonotype is one base distant, so this may be a read error. The rearrangement links TRBV18 to TRBJ1-1; the match to TRBD1 covers 7 bases. CDR1 is KGHSH, CDR2 LQKENI, per germline. CDR3 length: 15 amino acids. CDR3 nucleotides: TGTGTCAGCTCACCAAGGGGACAGCCGAACACTGAAGCTTTCTTT. This gives the protein CVSSPRGQPNTEAFF.

The CDR3 protein is CASKTGGGGETQYF. The CDR3 bases are TGTGCCAGCAAAACCGGAGGGGGGGGGGAGACCCAGTACTTC. The V and J genes are TRBV6-5 and TRBJ2-5; TRBD2 might be the D (7 bases). CDR1 and CDR2 (germline): MNHEY, SVGAGI. V was clipped by 7 bases and J by 5 bases, with 17 bases between them. The CDR3 extends over 14 amino acids.

This clonotype turned up a few times. The chain has TRBV5-1 and TRBJ2-1; TRBD2 might be the D (6 bases). V was cut by 8 bases and J by 1 base, with 19 bases left in between. CDR3 length: 16 amino acids. Germline V gene data show CDR1 as SGHRS and CDR2 as YFSETQ. CDR3 sequence (DNA): TGCGCCAGTCAGCAGAGGCTAGCGACATCCTACAATGAGCAGTTCTTC. Protein: CASQQRLATSYNEQFF.

The chain has TRBV6-2 or TRBV6-3 and TRBJ2-7; D is uncertain. Trimming cost V 5 bases and J 2 bases, with 13 bases left between them. Germline values: CDR1 MNHEY, CDR2 SVGEGT. The CDR3 has 14 residues. The CDR3 region is CASSDLARPYEQYF. The DNA for the CDR3 is TGTGCCAGCAGTGACCTGGCGCGACCCTACGAGCAGTACTTC.

This clonotype showed up many times. The chain carries TRBV7-2 and TRBJ2-7, with a weak D call TRBD1 (6 bases). The ends were cut back, 5 bases at V and 2 bases at J, with 10 bases in the middle. Per the germline V gene, CDR1 is SGHTA and CDR2 is FQGNSA. The CDR3 is 13 amino acids. The CDR3 DNA follows: TGTGCCAGCAGCCAAAGGGGGACCTACGAGCAGTACTTC. It yields the protein CASSQRGTYEQYF.

Regarding this clonotype: A much larger clone lies one base from this, so it may be a read error. The chain joins TRBV2 to TRBJ1-5; a possible D gene is TRBD1 (6 bases). The CDR3 covers 14 residues. Germline assignment: CDR1 SNHLY and CDR2 FYNNEI. CDR3 DNA: TGTGCCGGCAGTGAAGGGCCAGGGGAGCAGCCCCAGCATTTT. Its translation is CAGSEGPGEQPQHF.

The chain employs TRBV4-1 and TRBJ1-2; 9 bases fit TRBD1. The CDR3 spans 16 residues. The J segment lost 7 bases and the V segment lost 3 bases, leaving 12 bases of the junction unmatched. Germline V gives CDR1 MGHRA, CDR2 YSYEKL. The DNA of the CDR3 is TGCGCCAGCAGCCAGACCGGTGGGACAGGGTTGGGTGGCTACACCTTC. Its protein is CASSQTGGTGLGGYTF.

This clonotype was recorded at least ten times. The chain carries TRBV6-5 and TRBJ1-2; D is ambiguous. CDR3 length: 13 amino acids. The germline gives CDR1 MNHEY, CDR2 SVGAGI. Trimming cost V 6 bases and J 4 bases, with 12 bases left between them. CDR3 loop: CASRGKASYGYTF. DNA of the CDR3: TGTGCCAGCAGGGGTAAAGCATCCTATGGCTACACCTTC.

This clonotype has a count of ten or more. The CDR3 nucleotides read TGCGCCAGCAGCTTGAACCCCGCATCTTCTAGCACAGATACGCAGTATTTT. Translating gives CASSLNPASSSTDTQYF. The chain has TRBV5-1 and TRBJ2-3; D not certain. V gave up 1 base and J gave up 0 bases, with 15 bases separating them. Germline loops: CDR1 SGHRS, CDR2 YFSETQ. The CDR3 totals 17 residues.

This clonotype occurred many times. The J gene is TRBJ2-5, the V gene TRBV11-2; 8 bases match TRBD2. The CDR3 length is 15 residues. From germline, CDR1 is SGHAT and CDR2 FQNNGV. V was pared by 4 bases and J by 1 base, with 5 bases of the junction left unmatched. CDR3 in DNA: TGTGCCAGCAGCTCACTAGCGGAGGCCCAAGAGACCCAGTACTTC. This sequence encodes CASSSLAEAQETQYF.

This clonotype came up many times. This rearrangement joins TRBV30 to TRBJ2-7, with a tentative D call TRBD1 (5 bases). Germline V gene sequence: CDR1 GTSNPN, CDR2 SVGIG (reference sequence). Trimming left V 0 bases short and J 7 bases short, with 10 bases between. CDR3 size: 12 residues. CDR3 sequence (DNA): TGTGCCTGGAGTGTGACGCGGACAGAGCAGTACTTC. This translates into CAWSVTRTEQYF.

Points on this clonotype: This sequence may be a read error, since a much larger clone differs from it by one base. The rearrangement uses TRBV11-2 and TRBJ2-7, with D tentatively TRBD1 (5 bases). Trimming took off 5 bases at V and 2 bases at J, with 10 bases between the two ends. Germline V gives CDR1 SGHAT, CDR2 FQNNGV. This CDR3 spans 13 amino acids. The CDR3 DNA is TGTGCCAGCAGCCACGGACACACCTACGAGCAGTACTTC. This codes for CASSHGHTYEQYF.

This clonotype was seen more than once but under ten times. The V and J genes are TRBV20-1 and TRBJ2-7, with D possibly TRBD1 on 6 matching bases. This CDR3 is built from 14 residues. V was shortened by 4 bases and J by 3 bases, with 16 bases between the two germline ends. Germline lookup yields CDR1 DFQATT and CDR2 SNEGSKA (reference sequence). The CDR3 is CSATFRTDIYEQYF. CDR3 bases: TGCAGTGCTACGTTCCGGACAGACATCTACGAGCAGTACTTC.

The chain employs TRBV13 and TRBJ2-1; a possible D gene is TRBD2 (6 bases). The germline gives CDR1 PRHDT, CDR2 FYEKMQ (reference sequence). V was pared by 6 bases and J by 3 bases, with 15 bases between. The CDR3 extends over 15 amino acids. The CDR3 DNA sequence: TGTGCCAGCAGTCCCCCGCCGGGGGACTACAATGAGCAGTTCTTC. This sequence encodes CASSPPPGDYNEQFF.

This clonotype was recorded at least ten times. This chain uses TRBV20-1 with TRBJ2-3, with TRBD2 matching 9 bases. The CDR3 sequence is 14 residues long. Germline values: CDR1 DFQATT, CDR2 SNEGSKA (reference sequence). V was clipped by 5 bases and J by 5 bases; unmatched bases: 8. CDR3 loop: CSAVIAGALDTQYF. The CDR3 nucleotides read TGCAGTGCTGTTATAGCGGGAGCTTTAGATACGCAGTATTTT.

With respect to this clonotype: A much larger clone is a single base away; this may be a read error. The chain is built from TRBV5-5 and TRBJ1-5, with D possibly TRBD2 on 5 matching bases. The end of the DNA fits TRBJ2-3 better, so the J call may be wrong. CDR1 is SGHKS and CDR2 is YYEKEE in the germline V gene (reference sequence). This CDR3 contains 15 residues. The CDR3 nucleotides read TGTGCCAGCAGCTTGTTAGGGTCGGGAAATCAGCCCCAGTATTTT. It codes for CASSLLGSGNQPQYF.

This clonotype was seen a few times. The J gene is TRBJ1-2, the V gene TRBV20-1, with unresolved D. The CDR3 sequence is 14 residues long. Germline CDR1 reads DFQATT; CDR2 reads SNEGSKA (reference sequence). V was shortened by 1 base and J by 3 bases, with 12 bases between the two germline ends. The CDR3 here is CSARVEGWHYGYTF. The CDR3 DNA sequence: TGCAGTGCTAGAGTGGAGGGTTGGCACTATGGCTACACCTTC.

In this sample, this clonotype turned up many times. The chain links TRBV14 to TRBJ1-2; D ambiguous. The CDR3 runs 14 residues. The germline CDR1 and CDR2 sequences are SGHDN and FVKESK. With 1 base removed from V and 4 bases from J, the gap between germline ends came to 10 bases. CDR3 bases: TGTGCCAGCAGCCAAGGGCCGGGCATCTATGGCTACACCTTC. The encoded protein is CASSQGPGIYGYTF.

This clonotype was seen repeatedly, ten times or more. The rearrangement joins TRBV5-6 to TRBJ2-3; TRBD2 matches at 10 bases. Germline V gene data show CDR1 as SGHDT and CDR2 as YYEEEE. The CDR3 runs 16 residues. The J segment lost 2 bases and the V segment lost 0 bases, leaving 3 bases of the junction unmatched. CDR3 sequence (DNA): TGTGCCAGCAGCTTGGAGCTAGCGGGGGACACAGATACGCAGTATTTT. This gives the protein CASSLELAGDTDTQYF. The whole variable domain, remainder taken from reference TRBV5-6 and TRBJ2-3, is DAGVTQSPTHLIKTRGQQVTLRCSPKSGHDTVSWYQQALGQGPQFIFQYYEEEERQRGNFPDRFSGHQFPNYSSELNVNALLLGDSALYLCASSLELAGDTDTQYFGPGTRLTVL.